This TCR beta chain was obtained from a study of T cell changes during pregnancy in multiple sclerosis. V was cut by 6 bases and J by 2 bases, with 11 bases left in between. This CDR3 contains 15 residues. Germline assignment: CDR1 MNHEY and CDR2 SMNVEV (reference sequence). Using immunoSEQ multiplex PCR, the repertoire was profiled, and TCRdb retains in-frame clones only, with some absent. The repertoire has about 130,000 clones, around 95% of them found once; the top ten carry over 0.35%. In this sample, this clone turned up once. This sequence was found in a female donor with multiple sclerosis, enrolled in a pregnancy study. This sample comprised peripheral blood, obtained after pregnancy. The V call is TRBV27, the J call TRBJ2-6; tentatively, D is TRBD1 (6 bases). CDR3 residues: CASSNRVPGANVLTF. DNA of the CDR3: TGTGCCAGCAGCAACAGGGTCCCTGGGGCCAACGTCCTGACTTTC.